The sequence of this T cell receptor (beta chain) was determined in a study of T-cell reconstitution after alpha-beta-depleted transplantation in children. Unique molecular identifiers were built into the TCRbeta library. TCRdb reprocessed the PCR reads via MiXCR and lists one record per CDR3 protein. The repertoire has 400,000 to 500,000 distinct CDR3 sequences, approximately 11% of them found once; the top ten carry 4.5% to 6.5%. Germline V gene lookup returns CDR1 LGHNA and CDR2 YSLEER. The CDR3 consists of 15 residues. V lost 0 bases to trimming and J lost 7 bases, with 12 bases between them. In its sample, this clonotype was seen a few times.

V gene TRBV4-3 combines with J gene TRBJ2-2, with D perhaps matching TRBD2 (6 bases). The clonotype comes from a human donor who donated a stem cell graft to a child with acute myeloid leukemia. This sample comprised PBMCs from the stem cell graft donor, obtained from the stem cell graft. Here the CDR3 reads CASSQDGEVHGELFF. As DNA, the CDR3 is TGCGCCAGCAGCCAAGATGGGGAGGTACACGGGGAGCTGTTTTTT.